Listed here is a single T cell receptor beta chain. Method: immunoSEQ multiplex PCR; TCRdb's copy keeps in-frame clones and lacks some. The data hold about 290,000 clones, with around 85% observed a single time. This entry belongs to a study of blood T cell repertoires in COVID-19. Across the study: Samples came from the United States, Italy and Spain, spanning acute and convalescent COVID-19. T cells, B-cell-depleted T cells, or PBMCs supplied cDNA or gDNA.

The sequencing input was peripheral blood. The TCR comes from a woman aged 45 to 65 with active or convalescent COVID-19.

The CDR3, as DNA: TGCGCCAGCAGCCAAGTTCTCGGGGAGGTCAATGAGCAGTTCTTC. It yields the protein CASSQVLGEVNEQFF. The chain links TRBV4-1 to TRBJ2-1, with a weak D call TRBD2 (6 bases). The CDR3 contains 15 residues. V lost 1 base and J lost 6, with 13 bases in between. Per the germline V gene, CDR1 is MGHRA and CDR2 is YSYEKL.